This TCR beta chain is drawn from a study of blood T cells in healthy people across ages. Study-level findings and limits: As age increased, TCR beta diversity per million T cells fell in a roughly linear fashion.

The sample holds a few counts of this clonotype. Its antigen is unknown. A second PCR, run for roughly 7 to 11 cycles, used a sample-barcoded 5' primer plus a J-beta primer mix. Tagging of each cDNA molecule was performed by a template-switch adaptor with 12 random nucleotides. TCRdb independently ran MiXCR on the 5' RACE reads; one entry per CDR3 protein. The table records 1.4 million or so distinct CDR3 sequences, 40% to 45% of them present only once. There are 16 residues in the CDR3. The V and J ends lost 6 bases and 3 bases respectively, with 15 bases between them. The chain recombines TRBV12-3 or TRBV12-4 with TRBJ2-6; D perhaps matches TRBD1 (6 bases). The sequencing input was blood. The clonotype was recovered from a woman aged 18 to 35 in good health. The chain's CDR3 is CASRRTGYYGANVLTF. In DNA, the CDR3 is TGTGCCAGCAGACGTACAGGGTACTATGGGGCCAACGTCCTGACTTTC.